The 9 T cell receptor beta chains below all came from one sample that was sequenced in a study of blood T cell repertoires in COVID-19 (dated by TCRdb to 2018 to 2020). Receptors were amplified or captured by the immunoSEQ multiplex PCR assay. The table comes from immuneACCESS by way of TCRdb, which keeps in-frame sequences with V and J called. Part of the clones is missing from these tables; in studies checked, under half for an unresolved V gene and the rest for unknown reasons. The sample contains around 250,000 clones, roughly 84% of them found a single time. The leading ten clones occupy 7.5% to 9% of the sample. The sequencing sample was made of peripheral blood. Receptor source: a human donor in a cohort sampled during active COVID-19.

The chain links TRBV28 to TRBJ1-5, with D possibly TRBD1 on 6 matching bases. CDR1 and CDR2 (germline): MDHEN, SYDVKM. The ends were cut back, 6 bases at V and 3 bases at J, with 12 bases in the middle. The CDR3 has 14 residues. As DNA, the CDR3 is TGTGCCAGCAGCACTACAGGGCCCAATCAGCCCCAGCATTTT. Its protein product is CASSTTGPNQPQHF.

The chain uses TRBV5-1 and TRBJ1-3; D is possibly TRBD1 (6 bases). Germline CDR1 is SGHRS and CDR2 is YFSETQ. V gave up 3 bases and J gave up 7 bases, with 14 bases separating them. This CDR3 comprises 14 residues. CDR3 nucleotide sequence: TGCGCCAGCAGCTCCCAGGGGCCTCGTAACACCATATATTTT. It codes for CASSSQGPRNTIYF.

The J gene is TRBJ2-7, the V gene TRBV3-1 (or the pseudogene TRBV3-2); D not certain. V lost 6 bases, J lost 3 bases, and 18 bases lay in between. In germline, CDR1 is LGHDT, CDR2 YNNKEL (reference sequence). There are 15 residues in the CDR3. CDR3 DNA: TGTGCCAGCAGACCGTCCGGGTTGCCAAACTACGAGCAGTACTTC. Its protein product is CASRPSGLPNYEQYF.

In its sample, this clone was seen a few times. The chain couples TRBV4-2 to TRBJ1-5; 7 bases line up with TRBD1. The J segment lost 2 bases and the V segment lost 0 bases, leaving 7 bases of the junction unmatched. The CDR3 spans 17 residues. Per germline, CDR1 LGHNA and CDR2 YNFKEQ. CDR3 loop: CASSQDEGAWGNQPQHF. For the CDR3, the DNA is TGTGCCAGCAGCCAAGATGAGGGGGCGTGGGGCAATCAGCCCCAGCATTTT.

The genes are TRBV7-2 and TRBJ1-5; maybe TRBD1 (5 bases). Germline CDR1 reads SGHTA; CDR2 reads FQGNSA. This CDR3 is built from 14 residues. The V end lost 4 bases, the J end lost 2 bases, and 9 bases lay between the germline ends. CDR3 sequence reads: CASSWGDGNQPQHF. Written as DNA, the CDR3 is TGTGCCAGCAGCTGGGGCGATGGCAATCAGCCCCAGCATTTT.

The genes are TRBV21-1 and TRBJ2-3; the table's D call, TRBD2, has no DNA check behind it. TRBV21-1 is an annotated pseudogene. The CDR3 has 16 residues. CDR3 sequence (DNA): TGTGCCAGCAGCACCCATCGGACTAGCGGGAGTAGGGCGCAGTATTTT. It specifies CASSTHRTSGSRAQYF.

DNA for the CDR3: TGTGCCAGCATCCCTGTCCTAGCGGGGGGACCCGGGGAGCTGTTTTTT. This translates into CASIPVLAGGPGELFF. The V call is TRBV11-2, the J call TRBJ2-2; the match to TRBD2 covers 11 bases. The germline V gene has CDR1 SGHAT and CDR2 FQNNGV. V trimming: 7 bases; J trimming: 6 bases; junction bases outside the gene matches: 10. The CDR3 runs 16 residues.

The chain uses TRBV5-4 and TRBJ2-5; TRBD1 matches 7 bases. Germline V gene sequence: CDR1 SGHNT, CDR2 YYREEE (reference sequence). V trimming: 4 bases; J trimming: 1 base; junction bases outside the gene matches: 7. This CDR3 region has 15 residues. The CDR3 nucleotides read TGTGCCAGCAGCGGGCACAGGGGCATCCAAGAGACCCAGTACTTC. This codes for CASSGHRGIQETQYF.

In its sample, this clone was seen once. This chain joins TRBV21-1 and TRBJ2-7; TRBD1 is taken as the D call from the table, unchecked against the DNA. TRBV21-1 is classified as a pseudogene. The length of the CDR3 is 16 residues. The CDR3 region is CASSKSGYTGWYEQYF. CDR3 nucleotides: TGTGCCAGCAGCAAATCTGGATATACAGGGTGGTACGAGCAGTACTTC.